The rows below give T cell receptor beta chains drawn from one sample of a study of cytomegalovirus exposure and HLA in healthy donors. Generated by immunoSEQ multiplex PCR, the TCRdb table keeps only in-frame clones and is missing some. The sample consists of fewer than 150,000 clones, more than 80% of them appearing once. Material: PBMCs. The receptors were sampled from a woman in her 30s in good health and CMV-seropositive. CDR3s leave out the opening cysteine and the closing phenylalanine or tryptophan. Fields, in order: J gene, V gene, CDR3 length, CDR3 protein.

TRBJ2-2 | TRBV7-9 | 15 | ASSDRLAGGESGELF
TRBJ2-1 | TRBV7-9 | 13 | ASIRGAGSYNEQF
TRBJ1-3 | TRBV5-1 | 11 | ASSPGSGNTIY
TRBJ1-3 | TRBV6-1 | 14 | ASSEAGGRSGNTIY
TRBJ1-1 | TRBV2 | 9 | ASIAGGEAF
TRBJ1-3 | TRBV18 | 14 | ASSPSQQGSGNTIY
TRBJ2-7 | TRBV7-3 | 12 | ASSPTSGGYEQY
TRBJ1-4 | TRBV5-1 | 12 | ASSPGESNEKLF
TRBJ1-2 | TRBV6-1 | 11 | ASSMGQGGGYT
TRBJ1-1 | TRBV19 | 12 | ASLAGSWDTEAF
TRBJ1-2 | TRBV14 | 12 | ASSQDLAGYGYT
TRBJ1-2 | TRBV7-3 | 12 | ASSFNRANYGYT
TRBJ2-7 | TRBV28 | 12 | ASSAGTGIDEQY
TRBJ1-2 | TRBV20-1 | 9 | SASDRAGNT
TRBJ2-2 | TRBV30 | 12 | ACLPPRSTGELF
TRBJ2-2 | TRBV5-4 | 13 | ASSEGQGWTGELF
TRBJ2-1 | TRBV27 | 13 | ASSFRVPGPHEQF
TRBJ2-7 | TRBV11-2 | 14 | ASSLDSRGLRYEQY
TRBJ1-4 | TRBV5-8 | 17 | ASSSGTFLGAATNEKLF
. | TRBV5-1 | 14 | ASSLGGAGASYEQY
TRBJ2-7 | TRBV11-2 | 16 | ASSPLGRRRGLTYEQY
TRBJ1-2 | TRBV7-9 | 14 | ASSSGTGKINYGYT
TRBJ2-5 | TRBV5-1 | 15 | ASSSSGLAGVQETQY
TRBJ2-3 | TRBV6-1 | 12 | ASSEQGGTDTQY
TRBJ2-7 | TRBV7-9 | 15 | ASSSDRGDGRIYEQY
TRBJ2-7 | TRBV28 | 12 | ASKLGGGTYEQY
TRBJ2-3 | TRBV29-1 | 12 | SVPYEGLADTQY
TRBJ2-5 | TRBV2 | 11 | ASNPLARETQY
TRBJ1-6 | TRBV5-1 | 12 | ASGDPASDSPLH
TRBJ2-7 | TRBV18 | 12 | ASSPGTGTDEQY
TRBJ2-7 | TRBV27 | 15 | ASSLAFGRGLTYEQY
TRBJ1-5 | TRBV29-1 | 11 | SVLGGGNQPQH
TRBJ2-2 | TRBV5-1 | 13 | ASSVGLAGSGELF
TRBJ2-2 | TRBV30 | 14 | AWSVFSGVLTGELF
TRBJ2-3 | TRBV4-1 | 15 | ASSQDGRGGAPDTQY
TRBJ1-5 | TRBV6-6 | 13 | ASSYSAGSNQPQH
TRBJ2-3 | TRBV29-1 | 11 | SVDGGVTDTQY
TRBJ2-3 | TRBV15 | 14 | ATSRRTGGSTDTQY
TRBJ1-1 | TRBV5-5 | 12 | ASSLDPRNTEAF
TRBJ1-4 | TRBV9 | 13 | ASSVGQGTNEKLF
TRBJ2-7 | TRBV6-1 | 11 | ASSEALWGQQY
TRBJ1-1 | TRBV11-2 | 12 | ASSLDQISERSF
TRBJ1-2 | TRBV6-5 | 11 | ASSPTGGDGYT
TRBJ2-7 | TRBV10-1 | 13 | ASSESTGGNYEQY
TRBJ1-1 | TRBV7-9 | 11 | ASLGKANTEAF
TRBJ1-2 | TRBV2 | 13 | ASSELQGAGYGYT
TRBJ1-4 | TRBV6-5 | 11 | ASSYPGTGVLF
TRBJ1-1 | TRBV5-1 | 12 | ASSLRQFDTEAF
TRBJ1-1 | TRBV2 | 10 | ASSSWTGEAF
TRBJ2-1 | TRBV7-6 | 14 | ASSLGLAGGSNEQF
TRBJ2-7 | TRBV5-6 | 11 | ASSRTGTYEQY
TRBJ1-2 | TRBV5-1 | 13 | ASSLANRERGGYT
TRBJ2-1 | TRBV6-1 | 11 | ASSERGSNEQF
TRBJ1-4 | TRBV28 | 14 | ASRPGGGTGFEKLF
TRBJ2-7 | TRBV5-5 | 13 | ASSLEGVEAEEQY
TRBJ2-5 | TRBV6-1 | 11 | ASGGAGGETQY
. | TRBV27 | 14 | ASSLNTGTLSYEQY
TRBJ2-4 | TRBV12-5 | 16 | ASGLVHRGPLPKNIQY